The entry below gives a single TCR beta chain sequence along with its context. These data are taken from a study of control samples from healthy donors and cancer patients. TCRdb's copy holds only in-frame clones and misses some; the assay was immunoSEQ multiplex PCR. The sample shows 100,000 to 150,000 clones, around 92% of them seen only once. CDR1 is LNHDA, CDR2 SQIVND, per germline (reference sequence). This CDR3 is built from 15 residues. Trimming removed 2 bases at V and 3 bases at J, with 11 bases between. V is TRBV19 and J is TRBJ1-5; no firm D call. This receptor was identified in a man older than 75 with head and neck cancer. Sequenced: PBMCs. CDR3 sequence: CASSIRTHPNQPQHF. Written as DNA, the CDR3 is TGTGCCAGTAGTATACGGACGCATCCCAATCAGCCCCAGCATTTT.